The sequence of this TCR beta chain was determined in a study of human T cells and chemical hapten exposure. Study-wide background: Scalp application of diphenylcyclopropenone was performed weekly in patients across the entire roughly 26-week study. The patients were mostly female; they had alopecia areata, totalis or universalis.

Trimming removed 5 bases at V and 5 bases at J, with 14 bases between. This CDR3 comprises 14 residues. CDR1 is KGHSH and CDR2 is LQKENI in the germline V gene. Time point here: patch test 1, 2 weeks after DPC sensitization. Treatment denoted: therapeutic diphenylcyclopropenone sensitization with weekly scalp DPC. This clonotype was detected many times. TCRdb called the RACE reads again in MiXCR, with one record for every CDR3 protein. The sample yields 350,000 or so distinct CDR3 sequences, approximately 6.9% seen once. The TCR originated in a woman aged 18-29 years with alopecia areata. Some clones in this sample may be carry-over from other donors' samples. The chain uses TRBV18 and TRBJ2-3, with D perhaps matching TRBD1 (5 bases). This sample comprised whole blood, obtained in connection with sensitization to the hapten diphenylcyclopropenone (DPC). The CDR3 DNA reads TGTGCCAGCTCAAGTCAGGGCTTAGGAGATACGCAGTATTTT. It codes for CASSSQGLGDTQYF.